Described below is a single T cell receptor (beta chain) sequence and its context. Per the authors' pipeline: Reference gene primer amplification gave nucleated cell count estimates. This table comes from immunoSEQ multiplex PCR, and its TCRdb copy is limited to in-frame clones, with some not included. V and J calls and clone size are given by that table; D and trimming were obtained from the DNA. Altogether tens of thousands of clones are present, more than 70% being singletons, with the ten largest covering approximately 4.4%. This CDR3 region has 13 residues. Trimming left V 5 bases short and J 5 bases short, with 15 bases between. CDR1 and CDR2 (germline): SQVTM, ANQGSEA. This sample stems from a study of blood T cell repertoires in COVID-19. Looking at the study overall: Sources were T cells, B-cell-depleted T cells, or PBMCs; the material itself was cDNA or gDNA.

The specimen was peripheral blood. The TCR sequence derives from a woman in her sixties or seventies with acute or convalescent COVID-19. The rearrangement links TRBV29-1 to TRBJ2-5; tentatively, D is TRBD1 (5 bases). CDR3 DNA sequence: TGCAGCGTTCATTCTAGGGGATGGGAGACCCAGTACTTC. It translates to CSVHSRGWETQYF. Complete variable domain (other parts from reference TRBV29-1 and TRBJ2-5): SAVISQKPSRDICQRGTSLTIQCQVDSQVTMMFWYRQQPGQSLTLIATANQGSEATYESGFVIDKFPISRPNLTFSTLTVSNMSPEDSSIYLCSVHSRGWETQYFGPGTRLLVL.